This T cell receptor (beta chain) comes out of a study of somatic mutations in cytotoxic T cells in rheumatoid arthritis (dated 2017 in TCRdb). General notes on the study: Before any treatment started and right after they were diagnosed, patients gave peripheral blood samples (roughly 31 ml EDTA). A FACSAria II or Sony SH800 was used to flow-sort some V beta antibody-stained T-cell populations at nearly 100% purity, and TCRB sequencing was also done on sorted V beta1+ cells. In newly diagnosed rheumatoid arthritis without treatment, the study examined if expanded CD8+ T-cell clones harbor somatic mutations, relying on TCRB deep sequencing to characterize clonality. A total of some 68 rheumatoid arthritis patients and 20 healthy controls underwent TCRB deep sequencing. Median age was essentially the same in the patient group and the control group. The research as a whole found: Viral specificity could not be ruled out by absence from virus-specific databases, and the antigen targets of the expanded CD8+ clones remained unknown. In about an eighth of the roughly 65 patients the largest CD8+ clone exceeded 20% of CD8+ cells, and several identical CD8+ TCRB sequences were shared between blood and synovial fluid. In patients, CD8+ clonality rose with age (Spearman r=0.49), which was not the case in healthy controls. No adjustment for multiple comparisons was made for the slight TRBV07 underrepresentation in patients. CD8+ T-cell clonality in rheumatoid arthritis patients was not significantly different from that in age-matched healthy controls.

On an AutoMACS, CD4+ and CD8+ cells were isolated via positive magnetic bead selection, and their purity was verified by flow cytometry. Initial screening for clonal expansions relied on flow cytometry with a TCR V beta antibody panel, after which sorted CD8+ fractions underwent TCRB deep sequencing for characterization. Ficoll-Paque PLUS density gradient separation was used to isolate peripheral blood mononuclear cells. DNA from CD4-enriched, CD8-enriched or PBMC samples was extracted using Nucleospin Tissue or Tissue XS kits and then quantified on a Qubit 2.0 fluorometer. TCRB CDR3 sequencing used the immunoSEQ assay on genomic DNA. The published analysis was carried out like this. When patient CD8+ clones exceeding 1% were checked against published virus-specific TCRB sequences, only a few matched. Analyses were restricted to productive TCRB rearrangements. Defining a clone by its unique TCRB CDR3 sequence, the study calculated clonality as a productive clonality index derived from Shannon entropy. Repertoire overlap between two samples was calculated from the template counts of each clone relative to total templates per sample. Flow cytometry-measured V-gene usage correlated with V-gene usage from TCRB sequencing, with a Spearman r of about 0.56. TCRdb carries this immuneACCESS record with in-frame sequences only. Its versions omit some clonotypes, under half of them owing to an unresolved V gene in the studies checked, with the rest unexplained. V, J and clone size derive from that table, while D and trimming were established from the DNA sequence. The sample table contains around 19,000 clones; only one count was recorded for more than 70% of them. The ten largest account for approximately 30% of the sample.

This clone was seen only once. The antigen it recognizes is unknown. No base-level quality is on record; no much larger clone is a single base apart. Reading from cysteine to phenylalanine, the CDR3 counts 15 amino acids. The retained sequence is limited to the CDR3, 45 bases, with the frame set at the first base. The sequence is built from TRBV21-1 and TRBJ2-3. TRBV21-1 is shown as a pseudogene. Sequencing was done on a sample of CD8+ T cells sorted from blood. The sequence derives from an adult with rheumatoid arthritis. The sequenced DNA: TGTGCCAGCAGCAAGGACGGCACTAGCACAGATACGCAGTATTTT. Its protein is CASSKDGTSTDTQYF.